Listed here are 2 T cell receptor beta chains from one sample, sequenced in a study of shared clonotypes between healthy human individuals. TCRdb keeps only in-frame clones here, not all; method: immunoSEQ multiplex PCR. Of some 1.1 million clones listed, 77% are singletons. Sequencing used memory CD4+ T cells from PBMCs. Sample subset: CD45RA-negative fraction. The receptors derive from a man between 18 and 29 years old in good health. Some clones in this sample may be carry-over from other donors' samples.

CDR3 coding DNA: TGTGCCAGCAGCTTGGGTTCGAAGCCCCCAAACACTGAAGCTTTCTTT. This codes for CASSLGSKPPNTEAFF. This sequence joins TRBV5-4 and TRBJ1-1; D ambiguous. CDR3 length equals 16 residues. Germline V gene lookup returns CDR1 SGHNT and CDR2 YYREEE (reference sequence). Trimming took off 0 bases at V and 2 bases at J, with 14 bases between the two ends.

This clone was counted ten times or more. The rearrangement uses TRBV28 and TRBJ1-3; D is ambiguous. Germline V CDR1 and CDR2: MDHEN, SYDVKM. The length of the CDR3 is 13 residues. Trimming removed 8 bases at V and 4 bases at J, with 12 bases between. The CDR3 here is CASLFGGGNTIYF. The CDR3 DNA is TGTGCCAGCTTGTTCGGAGGAGGAAACACCATATATTTT.